A single sample is the source of the 29 T cell receptor beta chains below, sequenced in a study of early T cells in non-severe SARS-CoV-2 infection (dated by TCRdb to the early 2020s). The receptor library was made with 5' RACE. Sequencing took place on a NextSeq 500. TCRdb took the public reads, trimmed them with fastp at Q25, ran MiXCR for clone calling and kept in-frame beta chains. Rows are unified per CDR3 protein, each entry keeping the most common DNA and genes. The sample table contains 68,000 or so distinct CDR3 sequences; only one count was recorded for 10% to 15% of them. Jointly, the top ten make up less than 2% of the sample. The sample consisted of whole blood. The source of these receptors is an adult who was a healthcare worker with PCR-confirmed SARS-CoV-2 infection or an uninfected control (not recorded which).

This clonotype appeared many times. The chain employs TRBV5-8 and TRBJ1-2; D is ambiguous. With 0 bases removed from V and 0 bases from J, the gap between germline ends came to 9 bases. Germline V CDR1 and CDR2: SGHTS, YDEGEE. The CDR3 is 15 residues long. CDR3 sequence: CASSLEIGPNYGYTF. Here the CDR3 DNA reads TGTGCCAGCAGCTTGGAAATCGGGCCTAACTATGGCTACACCTTC.

The rearrangement links TRBV6-1 to TRBJ1-2; D gene uncertain. Germline-derived CDR1 and CDR2 are MNHNS and SASEGT. Between the trimmed V and J ends, which lost 7 bases and 2 bases, there was a span of 8 bases. The CDR3 covers 12 residues. CDR3 in amino acids: CASTSQNYGYTF. The CDR3 DNA is TGTGCCAGCACCTCCCAAAACTATGGCTACACCTTC.

This clonotype was observed at least ten times. This chain links TRBV29-1 with TRBJ2-3, with D perhaps matching TRBD2 (5 bases). Germline V CDR1 and CDR2: SQVTM, ANQGSEA. Trimming shortened V by 0 bases and J by 2 bases, and 12 bases separated the two germline ends. CDR3 length: 15 amino acids. The CDR3 region has the DNA TGCAGCGTTGAAGAAGAGGGCCCGATCACAGATACGCAGTATTTT. Its protein is CSVEEEGPITDTQYF.

This clonotype was detected many times. The chain uses TRBV28 and TRBJ1-2; no reliable D call. CDR3 size: 11 residues. The ends were cut back, 3 bases at V and 5 bases at J, with 4 bases in the middle. Germline V gene lookup returns CDR1 MDHEN and CDR2 SYDVKM. The CDR3 bases are TGTGCCAGCAGTTTTCGGTATGGCTACACCTTC. It specifies CASSFRYGYTF.

For the CDR3, the DNA is TGTGCCAGCAGCCTCAGGGAATTCCTTACAGATACGCAGTATTTT. It specifies CASSLREFLTDTQYF. This sequence joins TRBV7-2 and TRBJ2-3, with D perhaps matching TRBD1 (5 bases). V was pared by 5 bases and J by 3 bases, with 15 bases between. The CDR3 is made up of 15 amino acids. Germline V gives CDR1 SGHTA, CDR2 FQGNSA.

This clonotype was found many times. The chain recombines TRBV12-2 with TRBJ1-2; the table's D call, TRBD1, has no DNA check behind it. TRBV12-2 is designated a pseudogene. The CDR3 length is 20 residues. CDR3 in DNA: TGTGCAAGTCGCTTACATCCCCTATTACATCCGGGAAGCAGTAACTATGGCTACACCTTC. It yields the protein CASRLHPLLHPGSSNYGYTF.

The chain has TRBV20-1 and TRBJ2-3, with D maybe TRBD1 (6 bases). The CDR3 covers 13 residues. V was cut by 3 bases and J by 6 bases, with 13 bases left in between. Germline lookup yields CDR1 DFQATT and CDR2 SNEGSKA (reference sequence). The CDR3 loop reads CSASEQGPDTQYF. Here the CDR3 DNA reads TGCAGTGCTAGCGAGCAGGGGCCCGATACGCAGTATTTT.

Ten or more counts support this clonotype. The CDR3 sequence: CSLLDPRTGASGKLFF. DNA for the CDR3: TGCAGTTTACTAGACCCCCGGACAGGCGCCTCTGGGAAACTGTTTTTT. The chain recombines TRBV20-1 with TRBJ1-4, with 7 positions matching TRBD1. This CDR3 is built from 16 residues. CDR1 and CDR2 from the germline V gene are DFQATT and SNEGSKA (reference sequence). J gave up 11 bases and V 8 bases, and 23 bases lay outside the gene matches.

V usage is TRBV15 and J usage is TRBJ2-2, with a possible D match to TRBD2 (5 bases). CDR1 and CDR2 (germline): LNHNV, YYDKDF (reference sequence). The CDR3 covers 16 residues. The ends were cut back, 3 bases at V and 3 bases at J, with 14 bases in the middle. The CDR3 reads CATSRRGRPDTGELFF. CDR3 bases: TGTGCCACCAGCAGGCGAGGGCGCCCCGACACCGGGGAGCTGTTTTTT.

V is TRBV5-1 and J is TRBJ2-5; D is possibly TRBD2 (5 bases). The CDR3 sequence is 15 residues long. Germline CDR1 SGHRS, CDR2 YFSETQ. V lost 0 bases, J lost 0 bases, and 9 bases lay in between. The CDR3 here is CASSLADYYQETQYF. Here the CDR3 DNA reads TGCGCCAGCAGCTTGGCAGACTACTACCAAGAGACCCAGTACTTC.

The rearrangement links TRBV7-2 to TRBJ2-7; D is tentatively TRBD1 or TRBD2 (6 bases each). The CDR3 loop spans 14 amino acids. V dropped 3 bases and J dropped 6 bases, with 15 bases sitting between them. CDR1 and CDR2 from the germline V gene are SGHTA and FQGNSA. This CDR3 is CASSFLGGPGEQYF. The CDR3 bases are TGTGCCAGCAGCTTTCTGGGGGGCCCGGGCGAGCAGTACTTC.

This clonotype came up a few times. The rearrangement links TRBV11-3 to TRBJ2-7; 7 nucleotides align to TRBD1. Germline trimming cut 5 bases from V and 5 bases from J; bases unmatched to any gene: 15. CDR1 and CDR2 (germline): SGHNT, YENEEA. The CDR3 contains 16 residues. This CDR3 is CASSLRPDRSRNEQYF. The CDR3 bases are TGTGCCAGCAGCCTACGGCCGGACAGGTCTAGGAACGAGCAGTACTTC.

The genes are TRBV12-3 or TRBV12-4 and TRBJ2-7; TRBD1 is a possible D gene (5 bases). The CDR3 runs 15 residues. V was cut by 5 bases and J by 7 bases, with 21 bases left in between. CDR3 in amino acids: CASSPWASAKGEQYF. CDR3 DNA sequence: TGTGCCAGCAGTCCCTGGGCCTCAGCGAAGGGGGAGCAGTACTTC.

The rearrangement links TRBV29-1 to TRBJ1-1; D possibly corresponds to TRBD1 (6 bases). The V end lost 3 bases, the J end lost 2 bases, and 13 bases lay between the germline ends. Germline loops: CDR1 SQVTM, CDR2 ANQGSEA. The CDR3 totals 14 residues. This CDR3 is CSVEGGQGNTEAFF. The CDR3 DNA reads as TGCAGCGTTGAGGGGGGGCAAGGAAACACTGAAGCTTTCTTT.

This clonotype is medium-sized in the sample. V and J are TRBV10-3 and TRBJ2-1; a weak D match, TRBD1 (6 bases). Germline V lookup: CDR1 ENHRY, CDR2 SYGVKD. This CDR3 spans 12 amino acids. V was cut by 7 bases and J by 4 bases, with 8 bases left in between. CDR3 bases: TGTGCCATCACCGGACAGTACAATGAGCAGTTCTTC. It is translated as CAITGQYNEQFF.

The genes are TRBV6-2 or TRBV6-3 and TRBJ1-1, with D perhaps TRBD1 (6 bases). Trimming took off 6 bases at V and 5 bases at J, with 16 bases between the two ends. This CDR3 is built from 14 residues. In germline, CDR1 is MNHEY, CDR2 SVGEGT. The CDR3: CASRGDTWGTEAFF. Here the CDR3 DNA reads TGTGCCAGCAGGGGGGACACCTGGGGGACTGAAGCTTTCTTT.

The chain carries TRBV20-1 and TRBJ2-4, with D unresolved. Germline V CDR1 and CDR2: DFQATT, SNEGSKA (reference sequence). The CDR3 consists of 14 residues. V was shortened by 0 bases and J by 0 bases, with 6 bases between the two germline ends. The CDR3 nucleotides read TGCAGTGCTAGAGAGTCGCCAGCCAAAAACATTCAGTACTTC. This gives the protein CSARESPAKNIQYF.

This clonotype has just a few counts. The gene calls are TRBV5-4 and TRBJ2-3; 7 nucleotides align to TRBD2. Looked up from germline, CDR1 is SGHNT and CDR2 is YYREEE (reference sequence). This CDR3 region has 16 residues. V was clipped by 5 bases and J by 1 base; unmatched bases: 10. CDR3 residues: CASSKGRGEGTDTQYF. The CDR3 bases are TGTGCCAGCAGTAAAGGACGGGGGGAGGGCACAGATACGCAGTATTTT.

The chain is built from TRBV29-1 and TRBJ1-1; a weak D match, TRBD1 (5 bases). The CDR3 has 12 amino acids. The V end was cut by 3 bases, the J end by 6 bases, with 11 bases between. Looked up from germline, CDR1 is SQVTM and CDR2 is ANQGSEA. CDR3 bases: TGCAGCGTTGATATAGGGGCCCCTGAAGCTTTCTTT. It translates to CSVDIGAPEAFF.

This clonotype was seen many times. CDR3 nucleotides: TGTGCCAGCAGCCCGACCGTTTTCGAGCAGTACTTC. Its translation: CASSPTVFEQYF. The chain is built from TRBV6-2 or TRBV6-3 and TRBJ2-7; the D is unclear. Per germline, CDR1 MNHEY and CDR2 SVGEGT. This CDR3 region has 12 residues. V lost 6 bases, J lost 6 bases, and 12 bases lay in between.

The table lists this clonotype with many counts. V and J are TRBV6-4 and TRBJ2-5, with D maybe TRBD1 (6 bases). The V end was cut by 2 bases, the J end by 6 bases, with 28 bases between. Germline CDR1 reads MRHNA; CDR2 reads SNTAGT. The CDR3 extends over 19 amino acids. The DNA of the CDR3 is TGTGCCAGCAGTGACGGGGGCGCTGGGGACCGATGTCTGGTAAAGACCCAGTACTTC. This codes for CASSDGGAGDRCLVKTQYF.

Note on this clonotype: An end of the junction differs from the germline gene, which may be a read error. This chain uses TRBV12-3 or TRBV12-4 with TRBJ1-6; 8 bases map to TRBD1. The CDR3 covers 16 residues. The DNA for the CDR3 is TGTGCCAGCAAGGGAGACAGGGGAACCTATAATTCACCCCTCCACTTC. Its protein is CASKGDRGTYNSPLHF.

V and J are TRBV19 and TRBJ2-7; 7 bases map to TRBD1. Trimming took 3 bases from V and 2 from J; bases not matched to a gene: 4. CDR3 length equals 14 residues. Germline V gene lookup returns CDR1 LNHDA and CDR2 SQIVND (reference sequence). CDR3 bases: TGTGCCAGTAGTATGGGACAGCTGGCCTACGAGCAGTACTTC. It translates to CASSMGQLAYEQYF.

This clonotype was seen repeatedly, ten times or more. The chain is built from TRBV27 and TRBJ2-1; 12 nucleotides match TRBD2. The CDR3 consists of 16 residues. Losses at the gene ends were 5 bases for V and 8 bases for J; bases not matched to a gene: 10. CDR1 MNHEY and CDR2 SMNVEV come from the germline V gene (reference sequence). DNA for the CDR3: TGTGCCAGCAGTCTCCTCCTAGCGGGGGGGCCCTATGAGCAGTTCTTC. Encoded protein: CASSLLLAGGPYEQFF.

This clonotype was seen only a few times. V usage is TRBV20-1 and J usage is TRBJ2-3; 8 positions match TRBD1. The CDR3 length is 14 residues. From germline, CDR1 is DFQATT and CDR2 SNEGSKA (reference sequence). V was pared by 6 bases and J by 0 bases, with 5 bases of the junction left unmatched. The CDR3 bases are TGCAGTGCGCGGGACAGGAGGAGCACAGATACGCAGTATTTT. Translating gives CSARDRRSTDTQYF.

This clonotype appeared a few times. The V call is TRBV20-1, the J call TRBJ2-3, with 10 bases identical to TRBD2. There are 16 residues in the CDR3. Germline CDR1 is DFQATT and CDR2 is SNEGSKA (reference sequence). V was pared by 6 bases and J by 3 bases, with 12 bases of the junction left unmatched. As DNA, the CDR3 is TGCAGTGCCCGAACCCAGCGGGGGGGCCGGACAGATACGCAGTATTTT. It translates to CSARTQRGGRTDTQYF.

The rearrangement links TRBV6-2 or TRBV6-3 to TRBJ2-7; 8 nucleotides align to TRBD2. The V gene's germline CDR1 is MNHEY and CDR2 SVGEGT. The CDR3 is 14 residues long. The J segment lost 2 bases and the V segment lost 8 bases, leaving 8 bases of the junction unmatched. CDR3 region: CASSVREGPYEQYF. The CDR3 DNA is TGTGCCAGCTCAGTCCGGGAGGGACCCTACGAGCAGTACTTC.

This clonotype was counted ten times or more. V is TRBV30 and J is TRBJ1-5, with a tentative D call TRBD1 (5 bases). CDR3 length: 16 residues. Trimming took 3 bases from V and 0 from J, leaving 15 bases between them. Germline CDR1 GTSNPN, CDR2 SVGIG (reference sequence). CDR3 residues: CAWRLGAANSNQPQHF. DNA for the CDR3: TGTGCCTGGAGACTAGGGGCAGCGAATAGCAATCAGCCCCAGCATTTT.

This clonotype was counted at least ten times. The gene calls are TRBV6-6 and TRBJ2-5; TRBD2 agrees at 7 bases. The length of the CDR3 is 14 residues. From germline, CDR1 is MNHNY and CDR2 SVGAGI (reference sequence). V shed 5 bases, J shed 0 bases, and the junction held 3 bases outside the gene matches. As DNA, the CDR3 is TGTGCCAGCAGTACTGGACTAGACCAAGAGACCCAGTACTTC. It is translated as CASSTGLDQETQYF.